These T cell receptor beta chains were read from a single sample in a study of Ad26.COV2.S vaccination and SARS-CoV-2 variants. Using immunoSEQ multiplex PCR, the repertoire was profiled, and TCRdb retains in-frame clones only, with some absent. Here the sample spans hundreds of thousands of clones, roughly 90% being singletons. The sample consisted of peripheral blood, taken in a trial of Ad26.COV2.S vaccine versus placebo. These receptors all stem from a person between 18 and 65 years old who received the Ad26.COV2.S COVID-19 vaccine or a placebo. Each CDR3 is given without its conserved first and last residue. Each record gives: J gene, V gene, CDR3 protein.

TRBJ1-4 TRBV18 ASSRPGQGNEKLF
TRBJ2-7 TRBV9 ASSEEGLAGAHEQY
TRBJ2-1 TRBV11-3 ASSLTSGGYNEQF
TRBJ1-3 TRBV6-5 ASGRASLGNTIY
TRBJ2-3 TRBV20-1 SASGPQRGTDTQY
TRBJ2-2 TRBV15 ATSRSTGELF
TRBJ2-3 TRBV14 ASSQDYGPTDTQY
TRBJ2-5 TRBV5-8 ASSSGGHPRETQY
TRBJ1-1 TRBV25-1 ASSPNPRGRGRTEAF
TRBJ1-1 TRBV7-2 ASSVRGRMNTEAF
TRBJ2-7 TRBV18 ASSPRGGTYEQY
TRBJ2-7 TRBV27 ASSLIGSPYEQY
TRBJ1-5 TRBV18 ASSNGGDQPQH
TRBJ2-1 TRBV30 AWKTGYNEQF
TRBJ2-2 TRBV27 ASSPVGAIGELF
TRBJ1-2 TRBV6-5 ASSYSMWTGTYGYT
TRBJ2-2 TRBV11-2 ASSSDMTSGELF
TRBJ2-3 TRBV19 AHSEGGGTDTQY
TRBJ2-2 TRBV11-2 ASSLGAGFLLKNTGELF
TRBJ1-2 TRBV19 ASSPPNYGYT
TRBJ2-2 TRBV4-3 ASSQAPAQGSRTGELF
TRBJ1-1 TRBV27 ASSLAEYTEAF
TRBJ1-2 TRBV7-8 ASSLVGGPGGYT
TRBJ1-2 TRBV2 ASSPGQGAFGYT
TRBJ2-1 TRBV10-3 AISTMESYNEQF
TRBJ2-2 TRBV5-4 ASSLGAGGPVDGELF
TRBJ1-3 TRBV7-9 ASSLGAEGSTIY
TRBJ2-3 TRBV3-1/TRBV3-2 ASSSGTLTDTQY
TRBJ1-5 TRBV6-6 ASSPRTGSYSNQPQH
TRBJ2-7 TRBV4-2 ASSQAMGGYEQY
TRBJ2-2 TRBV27 ASSFGTGELF
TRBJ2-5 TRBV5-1 ASSLKVAGDPETQY
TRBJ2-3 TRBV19 ASSAGRTSTDTQY
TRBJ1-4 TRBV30 AWTSPGGFRDEKLF
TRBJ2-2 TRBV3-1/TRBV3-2 ASSQRASGELF
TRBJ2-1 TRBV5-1 ASSLDGSDWNEQF
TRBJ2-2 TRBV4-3 ASSQEVTGGPGELF
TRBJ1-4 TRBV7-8 ASSGGIGQGKTNEKLF
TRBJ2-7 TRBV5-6 ASSWGLAGSSYEQY
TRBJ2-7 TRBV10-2 ASSRSGTDYEQY
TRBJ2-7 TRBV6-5 ASSFGGGLYEQY
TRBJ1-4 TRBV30 ASTGGAALGSNEKLF
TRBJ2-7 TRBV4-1 ASSHRPGSAYEQY
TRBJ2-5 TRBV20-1 SASSYRETQY
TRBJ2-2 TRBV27 ASSQWLTGELF
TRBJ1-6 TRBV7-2 ASSWGSLGSPLH
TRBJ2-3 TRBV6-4 ASSSGSTDTQY
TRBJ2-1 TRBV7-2 ASSLEIYEQF
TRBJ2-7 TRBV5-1 ASSSGNAGGAPYEQY
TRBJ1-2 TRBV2 ASSANRDFYGYT
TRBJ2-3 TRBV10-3 AISKGGVTDTQY
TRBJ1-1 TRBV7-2 ASSLASPNTEAF
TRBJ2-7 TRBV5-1 ASSSGTYSYEQY
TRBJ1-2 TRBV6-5 ASRPGHLLYGYT
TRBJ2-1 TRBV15 ATSREREYEQF
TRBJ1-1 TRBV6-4 ASSDPFPDPGLGNTEAF
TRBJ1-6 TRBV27 ASREGRGLNSPLH
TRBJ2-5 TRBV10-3 ASQPRLAPETQY
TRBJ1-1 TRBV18 ASSPNHDAEAF
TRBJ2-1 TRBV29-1 SVDPIRYNEQF